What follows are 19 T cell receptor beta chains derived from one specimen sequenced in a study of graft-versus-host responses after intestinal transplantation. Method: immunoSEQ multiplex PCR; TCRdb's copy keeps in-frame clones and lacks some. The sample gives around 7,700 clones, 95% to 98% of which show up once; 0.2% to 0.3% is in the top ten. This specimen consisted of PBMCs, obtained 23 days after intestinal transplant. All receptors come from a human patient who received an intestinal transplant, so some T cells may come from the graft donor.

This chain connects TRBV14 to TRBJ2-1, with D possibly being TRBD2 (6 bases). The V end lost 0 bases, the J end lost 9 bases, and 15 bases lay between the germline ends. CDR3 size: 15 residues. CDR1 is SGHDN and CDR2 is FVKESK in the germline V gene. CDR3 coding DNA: TGTGCCAGCAGCCAAGAGAGGGGCGGGAAAGTTGAGCAGTTCTTC. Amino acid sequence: CASSQERGGKVEQFF.

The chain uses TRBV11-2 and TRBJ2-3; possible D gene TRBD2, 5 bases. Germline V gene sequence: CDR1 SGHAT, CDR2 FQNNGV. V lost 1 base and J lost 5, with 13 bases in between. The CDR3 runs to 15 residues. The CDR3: CASSLVSRAQDTQYF. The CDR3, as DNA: TGTGCCAGCAGCTTAGTCTCGCGGGCTCAAGATACGCAGTATTTT.

CDR3 nucleotide sequence: TGTGCCAGCAGTTTCCTCCTGACTAGCGGACCGTTAAGCTCCTACAATGAGCAGTTCTTC. Residues: CASSFLLTSGPLSSYNEQFF. The chain has TRBV27 and TRBJ2-1; 9 positions match TRBD2. CDR3 size: 20 residues. Trimming at V came to 3 bases and at J to 0 bases, leaving 15 bases not matched to a gene. Germline V CDR1 and CDR2: MNHEY, SMNVEV (reference sequence).

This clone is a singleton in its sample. In nucleotides, the CDR3 is TGTGCCAGCAGCTTACACGGTCCGGGACAGGGTCAATACGAGCAGTACTTC. Encoded protein: CASSLHGPGQGQYEQYF. The chain combines TRBV7-3 with TRBJ2-7, with TRBD1 matching 9 bases. Germline CDR1 reads SGHTA; CDR2 reads FQGTGA. The CDR3 covers 17 residues. V trimming: 2 bases; J trimming: 4 bases; junction bases outside the gene matches: 12.

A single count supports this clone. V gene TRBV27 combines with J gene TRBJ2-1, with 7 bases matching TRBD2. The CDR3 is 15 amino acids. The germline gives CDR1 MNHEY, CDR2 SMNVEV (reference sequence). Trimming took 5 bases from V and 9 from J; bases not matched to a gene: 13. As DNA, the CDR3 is TGTGCCAGCAGTACCCAAGCGGGAACATTCTTTGAGCAGTTCTTC. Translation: CASSTQAGTFFEQFF.

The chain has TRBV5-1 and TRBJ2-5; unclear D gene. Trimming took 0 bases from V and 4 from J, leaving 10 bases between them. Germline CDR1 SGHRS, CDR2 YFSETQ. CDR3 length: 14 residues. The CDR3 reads CASSLENSGETQYF. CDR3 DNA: TGCGCCAGCAGCTTGGAGAACTCCGGAGAGACCCAGTACTTC.

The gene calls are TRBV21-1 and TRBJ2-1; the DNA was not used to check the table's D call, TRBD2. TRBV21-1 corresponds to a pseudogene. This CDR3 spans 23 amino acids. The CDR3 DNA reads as TGTGCCAGCAGCAATTTTCCGGACCAGGGATCTAGCGGGAGGTCCTGGCACTACAATGAGCAGTTCTTC. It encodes CASSNFPDQGSSGRSWHYNEQFF.

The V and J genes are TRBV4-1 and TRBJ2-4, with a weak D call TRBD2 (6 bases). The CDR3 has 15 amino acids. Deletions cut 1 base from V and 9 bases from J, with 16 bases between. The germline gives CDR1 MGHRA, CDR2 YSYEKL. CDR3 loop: CASSQGTMRVGIQYF. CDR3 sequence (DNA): TGCGCCAGCAGCCAAGGGACTATGAGGGTTGGCATTCAGTACTTC.

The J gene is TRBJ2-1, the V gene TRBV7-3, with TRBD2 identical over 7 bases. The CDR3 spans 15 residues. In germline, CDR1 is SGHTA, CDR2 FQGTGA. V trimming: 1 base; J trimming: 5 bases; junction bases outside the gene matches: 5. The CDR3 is CASSLSGRSNNEQFF. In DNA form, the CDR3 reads TGTGCCAGCAGCTTAAGCGGGAGAAGTAACAATGAGCAGTTCTTC.

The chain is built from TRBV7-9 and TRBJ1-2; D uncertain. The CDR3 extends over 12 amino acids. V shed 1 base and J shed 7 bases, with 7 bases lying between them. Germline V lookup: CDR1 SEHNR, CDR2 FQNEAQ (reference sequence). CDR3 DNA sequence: TGTGCCAGCAGCTTAGGGGCGTTTGGCTACACCTTC. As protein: CASSLGAFGYTF.

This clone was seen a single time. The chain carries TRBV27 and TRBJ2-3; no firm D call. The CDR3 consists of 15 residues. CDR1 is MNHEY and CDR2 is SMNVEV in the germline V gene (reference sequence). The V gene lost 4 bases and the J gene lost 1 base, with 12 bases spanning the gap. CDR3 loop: CASSSVGLGTDTQYF. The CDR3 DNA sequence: TGTGCCAGCAGTTCCGTCGGTCTCGGCACAGATACGCAGTATTTT.

Here the CDR3 DNA reads TGTGCCAGTAGTATATCAGGGACAGTTCCTAACTATGGCTACACCTTC. Translation: CASSISGTVPNYGYTF. This chain connects TRBV19 to TRBJ1-2; 7 bases are a match to TRBD1. With V trimmed by 2 bases and J by 0 bases, 6 bases remained unmatched. CDR3 size: 16 residues. Per the germline V gene, CDR1 is LNHDA and CDR2 is SQIVND (reference sequence).

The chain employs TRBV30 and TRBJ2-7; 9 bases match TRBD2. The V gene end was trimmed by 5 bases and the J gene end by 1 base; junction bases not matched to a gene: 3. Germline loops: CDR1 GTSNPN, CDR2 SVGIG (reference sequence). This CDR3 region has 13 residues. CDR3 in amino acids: CAWATSGSYEQYF. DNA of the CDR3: TGTGCCTGGGCGACTAGCGGTTCCTACGAGCAGTACTTC.

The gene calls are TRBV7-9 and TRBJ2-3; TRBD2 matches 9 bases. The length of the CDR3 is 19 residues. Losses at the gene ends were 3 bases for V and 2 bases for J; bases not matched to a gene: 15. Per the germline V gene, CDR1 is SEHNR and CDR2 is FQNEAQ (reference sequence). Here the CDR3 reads CASSFRLAGEGAATDTQYF. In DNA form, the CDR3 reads TGTGCCAGCAGCTTCCGGTTAGCGGGAGAGGGGGCGGCCACAGATACGCAGTATTTT.

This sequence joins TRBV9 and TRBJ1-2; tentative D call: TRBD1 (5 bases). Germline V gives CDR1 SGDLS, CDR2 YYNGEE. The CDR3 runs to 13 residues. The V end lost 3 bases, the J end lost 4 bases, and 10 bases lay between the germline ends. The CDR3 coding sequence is TGTGCCAGCAGCGAATGGGGGACCTATGGCTACACCTTC. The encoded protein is CASSEWGTYGYTF.

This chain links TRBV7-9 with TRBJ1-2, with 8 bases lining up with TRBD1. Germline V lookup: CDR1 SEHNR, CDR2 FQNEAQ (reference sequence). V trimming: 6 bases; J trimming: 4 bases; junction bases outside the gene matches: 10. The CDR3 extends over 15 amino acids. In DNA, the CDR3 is TGTGCCAGCAGTCACGGACAGGGCGGTAGCTATGGCTACACCTTC. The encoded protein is CASSHGQGGSYGYTF.

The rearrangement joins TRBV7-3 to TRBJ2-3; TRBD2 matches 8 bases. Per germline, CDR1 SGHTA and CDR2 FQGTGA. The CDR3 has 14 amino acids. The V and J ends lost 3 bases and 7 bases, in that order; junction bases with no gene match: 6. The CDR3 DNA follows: TGTGCCAGCAGCTTGGGACTAGGTTTGAATACGCAGTATTTT. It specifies CASSLGLGLNTQYF. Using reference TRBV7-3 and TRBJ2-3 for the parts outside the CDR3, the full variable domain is GAGVSQTPSNKVTEKGKYVELRCDPISGHTALYWYRQSLGQGPEFLIYFQGTGAADDSGLPNDRFFAVRPEGSVSTLKIQRTERGDSAVYLCASSLGLGLNTQYFGPGTRLTVL.

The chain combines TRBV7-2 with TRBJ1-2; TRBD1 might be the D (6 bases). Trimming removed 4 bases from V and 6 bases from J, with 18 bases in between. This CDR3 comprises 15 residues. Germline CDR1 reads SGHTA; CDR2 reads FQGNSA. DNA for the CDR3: TGTGCCAGCAGCTGGCTCTCGGGGGCAACGGATGGCTACACCTTC. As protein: CASSWLSGATDGYTF. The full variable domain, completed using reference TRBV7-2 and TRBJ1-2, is GAGVSQSPSNKVTEKGKDVELRCDPISGHTALYWYRQSLGQGLEFLIYFQGNSAPDKSGLPSDRFSAERTGGSVSTLTIQRTQQEDSAVYLCASSWLSGATDGYTFGSGTRLTVV.

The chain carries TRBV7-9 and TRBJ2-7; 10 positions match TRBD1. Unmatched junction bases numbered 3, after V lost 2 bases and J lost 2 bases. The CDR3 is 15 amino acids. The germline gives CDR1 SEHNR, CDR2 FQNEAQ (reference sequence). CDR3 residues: CASSLSGTGAYEQYF. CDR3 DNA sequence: TGTGCCAGCAGCTTATCCGGGACAGGGGCCTACGAGCAGTACTTC.